The sequence of this T cell receptor (beta chain) was determined in a study of T cells in Graves' hyperthyroidism and ophthalmopathy. From RNA transcripts, TCR beta CDR3 regions were amplified. The HTBI primer set drove a first-round RT-PCR of the TCR CDR3. TCRdb redid the calling of the multiplex PCR reads with MiXCR, one entry per CDR3 protein. Of a few hundred thousand distinct CDR3 sequences in the sample, 15% were seen once. This clonotype was counted between two and nine times. CDR3 length: 14 amino acids. Per the germline V gene, CDR1 is MNHEY and CDR2 is SVGAGI. V lost 0 bases and J 4 bases, leaving 7 bases between the germline ends.

The sample taken for sequencing was blood. The receptor was derived from a woman in her twenties or thirties with Graves' hyperthyroidism. This chain joins TRBV6-5 and TRBJ2-1, with D possibly matching TRBD2 (6 bases). This CDR3 reads CASSYSEGYNEQFF. In nucleotides, the CDR3 is TGTGCCAGCAGTTACTCGGAGGGTTACAATGAGCAGTTCTTC.